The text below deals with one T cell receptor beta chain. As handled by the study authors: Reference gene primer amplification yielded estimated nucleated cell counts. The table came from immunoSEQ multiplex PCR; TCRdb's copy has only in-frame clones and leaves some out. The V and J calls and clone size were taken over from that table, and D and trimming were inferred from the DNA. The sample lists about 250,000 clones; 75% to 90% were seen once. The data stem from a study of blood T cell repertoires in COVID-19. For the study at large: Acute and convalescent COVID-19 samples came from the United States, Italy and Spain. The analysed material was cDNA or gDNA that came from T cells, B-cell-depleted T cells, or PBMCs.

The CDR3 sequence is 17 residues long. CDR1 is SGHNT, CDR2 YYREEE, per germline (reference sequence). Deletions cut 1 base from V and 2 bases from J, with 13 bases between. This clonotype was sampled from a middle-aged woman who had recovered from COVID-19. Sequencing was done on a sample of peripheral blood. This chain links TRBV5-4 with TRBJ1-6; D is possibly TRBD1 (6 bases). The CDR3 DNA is TGTGCCAGCAGCTTGACCGCAGGGGTGCCCTATAATTCACCCCTCCACTTT. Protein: CASSLTAGVPYNSPLHF.